This T cell receptor beta chain was captured in a study of OX40 agonist ivuxolimab in advanced cancers. The V and J ends lost 4 bases and 4 bases respectively, with 16 bases between them. Germline CDR1 and CDR2: LGHNA and YSLEER. CDR3 length equals 16 residues. This clone has more than one count but fewer than ten. Clones were read by immunoSEQ multiplex PCR, and TCRdb kept only the in-frame ones, dropping some. Altogether 80,000 to 100,000 clones are present, 90% being singletons, with the ten largest covering around 1.6%. The chain is built from TRBV4-3 and TRBJ2-2; D is possibly TRBD2 (6 bases). The sequence was collected from an adult with an advanced solid tumor such as melanoma, head and neck, liver or kidney cancer. The source was CD4+ or CD8+ T cells sorted from blood, collected in a trial of the OX40 agonist ivuxolimab. CDR3 nucleotide sequence: TGCGCCAGCAGCCGACTCTTGTCGGGAGTCACCGGGGAGCTGTTTTTT. Encoded protein: CASSRLLSGVTGELFF.